A single sample is the source of the 15 T cell receptor beta chains below, sequenced in a study of T cell changes during pregnancy in multiple sclerosis. Sequencing was performed with immunoSEQ multiplex PCR; in TCRdb, only in-frame clones are kept and a portion is missing. The sample has about 77,000 clones; about 92% are singletons. Sequencing used peripheral blood, obtained after pregnancy. These TCRs come from a female donor in good health, enrolled as a control in a pregnancy study.

This chain uses TRBV25-1 with TRBJ1-2; D gene unclear. Germline values: CDR1 MGHDK, CDR2 SYGVNS. V shed 1 base and J shed 2 bases, with 8 bases lying between them. CDR3 length equals 14 residues. The CDR3, as DNA: TGTGCCAGCAGTGAATTTCGCGGCAACTATGGCTACACCTTC. Translation: CASSEFRGNYGYTF.

The J gene is TRBJ2-3, the V gene TRBV5-1, with D possibly matching TRBD1 (6 bases). CDR1 is SGHRS and CDR2 is YFSETQ in the germline V gene. The CDR3 loop spans 15 amino acids. V gave up 0 bases and J gave up 2 bases, with 10 bases separating them. The CDR3 DNA is TGCGCCAGCAGCTTGGAGAGGGGGAACACAGATACGCAGTATTTT. This sequence encodes CASSLERGNTDTQYF.

This sequence joins TRBV27 and TRBJ2-1, with 11 bases matching TRBD2. The CDR3 runs to 16 residues. The germline V gene has CDR1 MNHEY and CDR2 SMNVEV (reference sequence). V was clipped by 5 bases and J by 3 bases; unmatched bases: 6. The CDR3 sequence: CASSPGTSGVYNEQFF. DNA of the CDR3: TGTGCCAGCAGTCCGGGGACTAGCGGAGTCTACAATGAGCAGTTCTTC.

CDR3 region: CAIQEGGQVYNEQYF. For the CDR3, the DNA is TGTGCCATCCAAGAGGGGGGACAGGTGTACAACGAGCAGTACTTC. V gene TRBV10-3 combines with J gene TRBJ2-7; 8 bases fit TRBD1. The CDR3 has 15 residues. Germline lookup yields CDR1 ENHRY and CDR2 SYGVKD. The V gene end was trimmed by 8 bases and the J gene end by 5 bases; junction bases not matched to a gene: 14.

The table lists this clone with a few counts. The CDR3 loop is CASSLNGLSAEAFF. DNA for the CDR3: TGTGCCAGCAGCTTAAACGGTTTGTCGGCTGAAGCTTTCTTT. The chain carries TRBV11-2 and TRBJ1-1; no definite D call. V gave up 2 bases and J gave up 6 bases, with 13 bases separating them. The CDR3 consists of 14 residues. Germline values: CDR1 SGHAT, CDR2 FQNNGV.

J is TRBJ2-2 and V is TRBV5-3; 13 bases line up with TRBD2. TRBV5-3 counts as an open reading frame of uncertain function. The V and J ends lost 4 bases and 1 base, in that order; junction bases with no gene match: 10. The CDR3 loop spans 19 amino acids. CDR3 sequence: CARSVCPGLAGLNTGELFF. CDR3 bases: TGTGCCAGAAGCGTTTGCCCGGGACTAGCGGGGCTGAACACCGGGGAGCTGTTTTTT.

The chain recombines TRBV2 with TRBJ1-2; TRBD1 is a possible D gene (6 bases). This CDR3 is 18 amino acids long. Germline-derived CDR1 and CDR2 are SNHLY and FYNNEI. Trimming shortened V by 4 bases and J by 4 bases, and 25 bases separated the two germline ends. In nucleotides, the CDR3 is TGTGCCAGCAGTGGGGGGACATCTGCGCCCTTAATCGTCTATGGCTACACCTTC. Residues: CASSGGTSAPLIVYGYTF.

The chain recombines TRBV28 with TRBJ2-7; TRBD2 aligns across 10 bases. The CDR3 is made up of 15 amino acids. Germline V CDR1 and CDR2: MDHEN, SYDVKM. The trim removed 5 bases at V and 3 bases at J, leaving 7 bases unmatched. The CDR3 coding sequence is TGTGCCAGCAGTCTGACTAGCGGGCTTAGCTACGAGCAGTACTTC. It translates to CASSLTSGLSYEQYF.

J is TRBJ1-2 and V is TRBV2; TRBD1 matches 7 bases. This CDR3 region has 13 residues. Trimming cost V 6 bases and J 7 bases; bases outside gene matches: 8. The germline V gene has CDR1 SNHLY and CDR2 FYNNEI. CDR3: CASRSQGIAGYTF. The CDR3 bases are TGTGCCAGCAGGTCACAGGGGATAGCTGGCTACACCTTC.

This clone was seen more than once but under ten times. The chain recombines TRBV6-1 with TRBJ2-3; possibly TRBD1 for D (6 bases). Trimming left V 7 bases short and J 2 bases short, with 10 bases between. CDR3 size: 13 residues. Germline V lookup: CDR1 MNHNS, CDR2 SASEGT. The CDR3 is CASINRATDTQYF. CDR3 DNA: TGTGCCAGCATAAACAGGGCCACAGATACGCAGTATTTT.

In the case of this clone: The sample has other DNA sequences that encode this CDR3 too. The CDR3 protein is CAWSVGGEQFF. DNA for the CDR3: TGTGCCTGGAGTGTAGGCGGTGAGCAGTTCTTC. The chain combines TRBV30 with TRBJ2-1; no clear D. The CDR3 runs 11 residues. The V end was cut by 0 bases, the J end by 9 bases, with 6 bases between. Germline CDR1 is GTSNPN and CDR2 is SVGIG (reference sequence).

This clone is termed medium-sized (0.01 to 0.1%). J is TRBJ2-3 and V is TRBV15; the D gene is possibly TRBD2 (7 bases). Trimming pared 0 bases from V and 2 bases from J, leaving 9 bases between. This CDR3 comprises 15 residues. CDR1 is LNHNV and CDR2 is YYDKDF in the germline V gene (reference sequence). For the CDR3, the DNA is TGTGCCACCAGCAGAGATGGGGGGGCCACAGATACGCAGTATTTT. Protein: CATSRDGGATDTQYF. Variable domain in full (rest from reference TRBV15 and TRBJ2-3): DAMVIQNPRYQVTQFGKPVTLSCSQTLNHNVMYWYQQKSSQAPKLLFHYYDKDFNNEADTPDNFQSRRPNTSFCFLDIRSPGLGDTAMYLCATSRDGGATDTQYFGPGTRLTVL.

The chain uses TRBV5-4 and TRBJ2-2; tentatively, D is TRBD2 (6 bases). Trimming left V 0 bases short and J 6 bases short, with 15 bases between. CDR3 length: 16 residues. Germline lookup yields CDR1 SGHNT and CDR2 YYREEE (reference sequence). The CDR3 DNA reads as TGTGCCAGCAGCTTGGCGGCGGGGACCACACCCGGGGAGCTGTTTTTT. Its protein product is CASSLAAGTTPGELFF.

This chain joins TRBV5-1 and TRBJ2-7, with a weak D call TRBD2 (7 bases). Trimming cost V 1 base and J 1 base, with 12 bases left between them. The germline CDR1 and CDR2 sequences are SGHRS and YFSETQ. CDR3 length: 15 residues. The DNA for the CDR3 is TGCGCCAGCAGCTTGATCGGGGGGCAGTCCTACGAGCAGTACTTC. Protein: CASSLIGGQSYEQYF.

This sequence joins TRBV9 and TRBJ2-1; D is unresolved. CDR3 length: 13 residues. Between the trimmed V and J ends, which lost 4 bases and 6 bases, there was a span of 11 bases. CDR1 and CDR2 from the germline V gene are SGDLS and YYNGEE. CDR3 sequence reads: CASSSHSINEQFF. The CDR3 coding sequence is TGTGCCAGCAGCTCCCACAGTATCAATGAGCAGTTCTTC. Supplemented by reference TRBV9 and TRBJ2-1, the full variable domain reads DSGVTQTPKHLITATGQRVTLRCSPRSGDLSVYWYQQSLDQGLQFLIQYYNGEERAKGNILERFSAQQFPDLHSELNLSSLELGDSALYFCASSSHSINEQFFGPGTRLTVL.